The entry below gives a single T cell receptor beta chain sequence along with its context. CDR3 length: 13 residues. Germline V gene data show CDR1 as LNHNV and CDR2 as YYDKDF (reference sequence). V lost 0 bases and J 2 bases, leaving 4 bases between the germline ends. This entry comes from a study of CDR3 diversity in severe acne. TCRdb re-called the PCR reads with MiXCR, one entry per CDR3 protein. In the table there are about 100,000 distinct CDR3 sequences, roughly 51% of which are singletons. This sequence was found in a male donor with acne. The sequencing sample was made of blood. This chain connects TRBV15 to TRBJ2-5; the D is unclear. The CDR3 bases are TGTGCCACCAGCAGAGAACCGCAAGAGACCCAGTACTTC. It yields the protein CATSREPQETQYF.